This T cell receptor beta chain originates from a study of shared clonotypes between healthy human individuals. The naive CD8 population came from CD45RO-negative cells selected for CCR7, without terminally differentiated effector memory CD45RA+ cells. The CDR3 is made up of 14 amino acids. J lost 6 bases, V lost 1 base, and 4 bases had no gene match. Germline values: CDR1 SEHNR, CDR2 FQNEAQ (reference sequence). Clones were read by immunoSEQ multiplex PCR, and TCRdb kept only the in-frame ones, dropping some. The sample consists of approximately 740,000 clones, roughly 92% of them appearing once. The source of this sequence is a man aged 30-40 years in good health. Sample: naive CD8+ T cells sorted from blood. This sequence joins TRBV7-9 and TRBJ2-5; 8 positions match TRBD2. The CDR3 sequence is CASSLETGGKTQYF. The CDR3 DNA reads TGTGCCAGCAGCTTAGAAACGGGAGGGAAGACCCAGTACTTC.